A single sample is the source of the 20 T cell receptor beta chains below, sequenced in a study of beta chain features in type 1 diabetes (dated by TCRdb to the late 2010s). Libraries were made using the immunoSEQ multiplex PCR assay. The entire isolated RNA was reverse transcribed using the High Capacity cDNA Reverse Transcription Kit, and thus expressed TCRB transcripts were sequenced. TCRdb took this table from immuneACCESS and kept in-frame rearrangements with V and J called. Such tables lack part of the clones; where checked against another copy, unresolved V genes explain under half of the gap, and the rest is unexplained. This sample gives about 930,000 clones in total; roughly 17% of them show up just once. The top ten hold around 0.02% of the sample. The sequenced sample consisted of naive CD4+ T cells from blood. Read against the paper, the sample's cell subset or site label means: true naive CD4+ T cells. These receptors all come from a woman younger than 35 in good health.

The V call is TRBV28, the J call TRBJ2-5; tentatively, D is TRBD2 (6 bases). The CDR3 covers 14 residues. The V gene's germline CDR1 is MDHEN and CDR2 SYDVKM. Trimming cost V 2 bases and J 4 bases, with 11 bases left between them. The CDR3 loop reads CASSLGGVLETQYF. CDR3 bases: TGTGCCAGCAGTTTAGGAGGGGTACTAGAGACCCAGTACTTC.

V is TRBV28 and J is TRBJ2-2; 11 nucleotides agree with TRBD1. CDR3 length equals 16 residues. Germline CDR1 is MDHEN and CDR2 is SYDVKM. V was pared by 6 bases and J by 7 bases, with 10 bases of the junction left unmatched. DNA for the CDR3: TGTGCCAGCAGAACCAAGGGACAGGGGGTTAACGGGGAGCTGTTTTTT. Its translation is CASRTKGQGVNGELFF.

This clone has a handful of counts. V and J are TRBV5-4 and TRBJ2-6; D may be TRBD1 (6 bases). CDR3 length: 15 amino acids. Trimming took off 4 bases at V and 2 bases at J, with 10 bases between the two ends. Germline CDR1 reads SGHNT; CDR2 reads YYREEE (reference sequence). This chain's CDR3 is CASSGAGAGANVLTF. CDR3 coding DNA: TGTGCCAGCAGCGGGGCAGGGGCTGGGGCCAACGTCCTGACTTTC.

This clone was counted between two and nine times. V is TRBV5-1 and J is TRBJ1-4; D uncertain. The CDR3 contains 13 residues. Trimming shortened V by 1 base and J by 3 bases, and 4 bases separated the two germline ends. The germline V gene encodes CDR1 SGHRS and CDR2 YFSETQ. The CDR3 bases are TGCGCCAGCAGCTTGTGGCCTAATGAAAAACTGTTTTTT. Encoded protein: CASSLWPNEKLFF.

This clone was seen more than once but under ten times. This rearrangement joins TRBV5-1 to TRBJ2-1, with a tentative D call TRBD2 (6 bases). Trimming shortened V by 3 bases and J by 8 bases, and 21 bases separated the two germline ends. Germline values: CDR1 SGHRS, CDR2 YFSETQ. The CDR3 is 16 residues long. The CDR3 sequence: CASSSKDGTVTYEQFF. CDR3 coding DNA: TGCGCCAGCAGCTCCAAAGACGGGACTGTTACGTATGAGCAGTTCTTC. Filled out from reference TRBV5-1 and TRBJ2-1, the complete variable domain reads KAGVTQTPRYLIKTRGQQVTLSCSPISGHRSVSWYQQTPGQGLQFLFEYFSETQRNKGNFPGRFSGRQFSNSRSEMNVSTLELGDSALYLCASSSKDGTVTYEQFFGPGTRLTVL.

V usage is TRBV6-5 and J usage is TRBJ2-7; 7 bases align to TRBD1. The V and J ends lost 6 bases and 6 bases, in that order; junction bases with no gene match: 2. This CDR3 spans 11 amino acids. The germline gives CDR1 MNHEY, CDR2 SVGAGI. DNA for the CDR3: TGTGCCAGCAGACAGGGGTTCGAGCAGTACTTC. Its translation is CASRQGFEQYF.

The CDR3 DNA follows: TGTGCCAGCTCACCGGGGAGCACAGCTAACTATGGCTACACCTTC. Its protein product is CASSPGSTANYGYTF. The rearrangement joins TRBV18 to TRBJ1-2; unclear D gene. Trimming took off 3 bases at V and 0 bases at J, with 11 bases between the two ends. Germline V gives CDR1 KGHSH, CDR2 LQKENI. CDR3 length: 15 residues.

This clone was detected a few times. The V and J genes are TRBV5-5 and TRBJ2-3; tentative D call: TRBD1 (5 bases). Trimming left V 5 bases short and J 4 bases short, with 11 bases between. Germline CDR1 SGHKS, CDR2 YYEKEE (reference sequence). CDR3 length: 13 residues. The CDR3 DNA reads as TGTGCCAGCAGAGTACAAGGGGCAGATACGCAGTATTTT. It codes for CASRVQGADTQYF.

The V call is TRBV5-6, the J call TRBJ1-6; D is perhaps TRBD1 (5 bases). Germline V gene lookup returns CDR1 SGHDT and CDR2 YYEEEE. The CDR3 runs to 13 residues. V lost 4 bases to trimming and J lost 10 bases, with 12 bases between them. Written as DNA, the CDR3 is TGTGCCAGCAGCCTAGCCCGGGGGTCACCCCTCCACTTT. Protein sequence: CASSLARGSPLHF.

The chain combines TRBV7-2 with TRBJ1-5, with a possible D match to TRBD1 (5 bases). The CDR3 spans 17 residues. From germline, CDR1 is SGHTA and CDR2 FQGNSA. Trimming removed 2 bases at V and 0 bases at J, with 14 bases between. This CDR3 reads CASSLNSGGYSNQPQHF. CDR3 nucleotide sequence: TGTGCCAGCAGCTTAAATAGCGGGGGGTATAGCAATCAGCCCCAGCATTTT.

This clone was seen a few times. The chain couples TRBV19 to TRBJ2-3; perhaps TRBD2 as D (5 bases). V gave up 1 base and J gave up 1 base, with 12 bases separating them. The CDR3 sequence is 16 residues long. In germline, CDR1 is LNHDA, CDR2 SQIVND (reference sequence). The CDR3 spells CASSIGGTAGTDTQYF. CDR3 DNA: TGTGCCAGTAGTATAGGAGGCACAGCGGGCACAGATACGCAGTATTTT.

The rearrangement links TRBV5-1 to TRBJ1-5; maybe TRBD1 (5 bases). The V and J ends lost 0 bases and 6 bases respectively, with 13 bases between them. The CDR3 covers 15 residues. Germline V lookup: CDR1 SGHRS, CDR2 YFSETQ. The CDR3 region is CASSLGSPGGQPQHF. DNA of the CDR3: TGCGCCAGCAGCTTGGGGTCGCCGGGGGGTCAGCCCCAGCATTTT.

This clone was found a few times. Other DNA sequences of this sample code for an identical CDR3. V usage is TRBV4-3 and J usage is TRBJ2-7, with D unresolved. The CDR3 sequence is 15 residues long. Per the germline V gene, CDR1 is LGHNA and CDR2 is YSLEER. V gave up 1 base and J gave up 0 bases, with 10 bases separating them. In nucleotides, the CDR3 is TGCGCCAGCAGCCAAGCAGCTCGGACCTCCTACGAGCAGTACTTC. Translating it yields CASSQAARTSYEQYF.

This clone was seen a few times. The V gene is TRBV25-1, the J gene TRBJ2-3, with D uncertain. Germline assignment: CDR1 MGHDK and CDR2 SYGVNS. V was clipped by 2 bases and J by 2 bases, with 8 bases between them. The CDR3 sequence is 14 residues long. For the CDR3, the DNA is TGTGCCAGCAGTGAAGGCACCCACACAGATACGCAGTATTTT. Its protein product is CASSEGTHTDTQYF.

The sample holds a few counts of this clone. This chain links TRBV10-3 with TRBJ2-7, with D tentatively TRBD1 (5 bases). CDR1 ENHRY and CDR2 SYGVKD come from the germline V gene. Trimming left V 0 bases short and J 2 bases short, with 14 bases between. The CDR3 consists of 16 residues. The CDR3 spells CAISESKGRSPYEQYF. CDR3 DNA sequence: TGTGCCATCAGTGAGTCTAAGGGGCGCAGTCCCTACGAGCAGTACTTC.

The gene calls are TRBV7-8 and TRBJ2-3; D ambiguous. In germline, CDR1 is SGHVS, CDR2 FQNEAQ. The CDR3 runs to 14 residues. Trimming cost V 1 base and J 2 bases, with 7 bases left between them. CDR3 in amino acids: CASSLVSATDTQYF. The CDR3 DNA reads as TGTGCCAGCAGCTTAGTGTCGGCCACAGATACGCAGTATTTT.

This clone has only a few counts. This chain connects TRBV7-9 to TRBJ1-2; perhaps TRBD1 as D (6 bases). The CDR3 has 14 residues. CDR1 and CDR2 (germline): SEHNR, FQNEAQ (reference sequence). Trimming took 5 bases from V and 4 from J, leaving 14 bases between them. Written as DNA, the CDR3 is TGTGCCAGCAGCCCGGCCGGGGGCTCCTATGGCTACACCTTC. It codes for CASSPAGGSYGYTF.

The chain is built from TRBV5-1 and TRBJ2-1; the D is unclear. Germline-derived CDR1 and CDR2 are SGHRS and YFSETQ. This CDR3 has 11 residues. V lost 0 bases to trimming and J lost 8 bases, with 3 bases between them. This CDR3 reads CASSLDYEQFF. CDR3 nucleotides: TGCGCCAGCAGCTTGGACTATGAGCAGTTCTTC.

The CDR3 protein is CASRDTNYGYTF. In nucleotides, the CDR3 is TGCGCCAGCCGTGACACTAACTATGGCTACACCTTC. The chain joins TRBV5-1 to TRBJ1-2, with D unclear. Per the germline V gene, CDR1 is SGHRS and CDR2 is YFSETQ. The length of the CDR3 is 12 residues. Trimming cost V 7 bases and J 0 bases, with 7 bases left between them.

This clone was counted a few times. The chain uses TRBV21-1 and TRBJ2-5; the DNA was not compared with TRBD1, the D call given in the table. TRBV21-1 is marked as a pseudogene. The CDR3 has 19 residues. In DNA, the CDR3 is TGTGCCAGCAGCAACCGGGACAGAAGCCTAGTACGGATTAAAGAGACCCAGTACTTC. Amino acids: CASSNRDRSLVRIKETQYF.